One sample yielded the 19 T cell receptor beta chains listed below, sequenced in a study of CD8 T cells in ankylosing spondylitis. TCRdb re-analysed the 5' RACE reads in MiXCR, keeping a single row per CDR3 protein. The data show under 300,000 distinct CDR3 sequences, 8.6% seen once. Sequenced: blood, either unsorted or a sorted T cell fraction (not recorded which). The origin of the receptors is a male donor with ankylosing spondylitis or in good health (not recorded which).

This clonotype was observed at least ten times. The rearrangement links TRBV5-6 to TRBJ2-1; D unclear. Germline V gene lookup returns CDR1 SGHDT and CDR2 YYEEEE. The CDR3 totals 13 residues. V gave up 1 base and J gave up 4 bases, with 6 bases separating them. The CDR3 region is CASSLRLYNEQFF. DNA for the CDR3: TGTGCCAGCAGCTTGAGGCTTTACAATGAGCAGTTCTTC.

This clonotype was recorded many times. The chain has TRBV7-2 and TRBJ1-2; the match to TRBD1 covers 12 bases. The germline V gene has CDR1 SGHTA and CDR2 FQGNSA. V shed 1 base and J 6 bases; nucleotides not matched to a gene: 3. CDR3 length: 15 residues. The CDR3, as DNA: TGTGCCAGCAGCTTAGACGGGACAGGGGGCGATGGCTACACCTTC. It is translated as CASSLDGTGGDGYTF.

On this clonotype itself: One base away lies a much larger clone, so this may be a sequencing read error. DNA of the CDR3: TGTGCCAGCGGGCCCTCACAACCAGATACGCAGTATTTT. Translating it yields CASGPSQPDTQYF. V gene TRBV3-1 combines with J gene TRBJ2-3; D is uncertain. Germline lookup yields CDR1 LGHDT and CDR2 YNNKEL (reference sequence). The CDR3 runs to 13 residues. V was clipped by 8 bases and J by 4 bases, with 13 bases between them.

At least ten counts were recorded for this clonotype. The chain couples TRBV20-1 to TRBJ2-5; D may be TRBD2 (7 bases). The CDR3 length is 15 residues. Germline CDR1 DFQATT, CDR2 SNEGSKA (reference sequence). V was pared by 3 bases and J by 5 bases, with 19 bases between. CDR3 sequence (DNA): TGCAGTGCTAGTCGTGACGGGGGGCTGTCTGAGACCCAGTACTTC. This codes for CSASRDGGLSETQYF.

This clonotype was recorded many times. One junction end disagrees with the germline gene, perhaps due to a read error. The V gene is TRBV25-1, the J gene TRBJ2-1, with D possibly matching TRBD2 (5 bases). CDR1 and CDR2 from the germline V gene are MGHDK and SYGVNS. The CDR3 extends over 16 amino acids. This CDR3 is CASSGRADTSFNEQFF. CDR3 bases: TGTGCCAGCAGTGGGAGAGCGGATACTTCCTTCAATGAGCAGTTCTTC.

Many counts were recorded for this clonotype. The chain carries TRBV20-1 and TRBJ2-7; D may be TRBD1 (5 bases). The CDR3 covers 13 residues. Germline CDR1 is DFQATT and CDR2 is SNEGSKA (reference sequence). Trimming left V 4 bases short and J 3 bases short, with 13 bases between. The CDR3 sequence: CSATGPQGYEQYF. As DNA, the CDR3 is TGCAGTGCTACAGGGCCCCAGGGCTACGAGCAGTACTTC.

The chain is built from TRBV4-3 and TRBJ2-7; 7 positions match TRBD2. This CDR3 is built from 17 residues. Germline CDR1 reads LGHNA; CDR2 reads YSLEER. V lost 0 bases and J lost 1; bases outside the gene matches: 9. The CDR3 spells CASSQDSGGRRSYEQYF. The CDR3 region has the DNA TGCGCCAGCAGCCAAGATAGCGGCGGGAGAAGATCCTACGAGCAGTACTTC.

Ten or more counts support this clonotype. V and J are TRBV3-1 and TRBJ2-3; perhaps D is TRBD1 or TRBD2 (6 bases each). The germline V gene encodes CDR1 LGHDT and CDR2 YNNKEL (reference sequence). Trimming removed 0 bases from V and 8 bases from J, with 18 bases in between. The CDR3 is 16 amino acids. The CDR3 DNA reads TGTGCCAGCAGCCAAGATGCGGGATTGGGGGCTCCTACGCAGTATTTT. Protein product: CASSQDAGLGAPTQYF.

This clonotype has at least ten counts. The chain joins TRBV20-1 to TRBJ2-3; D is perhaps TRBD1 (6 bases). Germline CDR1 is DFQATT and CDR2 is SNEGSKA (reference sequence). The CDR3 totals 13 residues. Deletions cut 3 bases from V and 7 bases from J, with 14 bases between. CDR3 nucleotides: TGCAGTGCTAGTGTCGTACAGGGTTATACGCAGTATTTT. As protein: CSASVVQGYTQYF.

As regards this clonotype: A read error may explain this, as a much larger clone is one base away. The V gene is TRBV6-4, the J gene TRBJ2-3, with D perhaps TRBD1 (5 bases). Germline V gives CDR1 MRHNA, CDR2 SNTAGT. The length of the CDR3 is 13 residues. The CDR3 sequence is CASSERNTGTQYF. The CDR3 DNA reads as TGTGCCAGCAGTGAACGAAACACAGGTACGCAGTATTTT.

In its sample, this clonotype was seen many times. The gene calls are TRBV20-1 and TRBJ2-5; 11 bases fit TRBD2. The length of the CDR3 is 19 residues. The germline CDR1 and CDR2 sequences are DFQATT and SNEGSKA (reference sequence). After removal of 0 bases from V and 0 bases from J, the junction contained 12 bases not matched to a gene. Here the CDR3 DNA reads TGCAGTGCTAGAGATCGGCCTAGCGGGGGGTGGGGGTACCAAGAGACCCAGTACTTC. It yields the protein CSARDRPSGGWGYQETQYF.

This clonotype was picked up a small number of times. This chain links TRBV12-3 or TRBV12-4 with TRBJ2-7, with 7 bases fitting TRBD1. The J segment lost 3 bases and the V segment lost 5 bases, leaving 7 bases of the junction unmatched. CDR3 size: 14 residues. CDR3 nucleotides: TGTGCCAGCAGTCCTGGGGACAGCCTCTACGAGCAGTACTTC. As protein: CASSPGDSLYEQYF.

This clonotype was counted many times. The V call is TRBV20-1, the J call TRBJ2-1; 7 bases are a match to TRBD2. Germline CDR1 is DFQATT and CDR2 is SNEGSKA (reference sequence). The CDR3 sequence is 13 residues long. With 4 bases clipped from V and 7 bases from J, the junction kept 7 bases outside the gene matches. For the CDR3, the DNA is TGCAGTGCTAATGCGGGAGCCATGAATGAGCAGTTCTTC. This gives the protein CSANAGAMNEQFF.

This clonotype was seen many times. The chain carries TRBV4-3 and TRBJ1-4; D is unresolved. V was clipped by 1 base and J by 6 bases, with 12 bases between them. The CDR3 contains 15 residues. Germline-derived CDR1 and CDR2 are LGHNA and YSLEER. CDR3 in DNA: TGCGCCAGCAGCCAAGGGACCATCATCCATGAAAAACTGTTTTTT. Protein: CASSQGTIIHEKLFF.

For the CDR3, the DNA is TGCAGTGCTACCGGGAAATACAATGAGCAGTTCTTC. This codes for CSATGKYNEQFF. The gene calls are TRBV20-1 and TRBJ2-1; weak D call: TRBD2 (5 bases). There are 12 residues in the CDR3. Trimming removed 4 bases at V and 4 bases at J, with 8 bases between. The germline gives CDR1 DFQATT, CDR2 SNEGSKA (reference sequence).

The table lists this clonotype with many counts. In DNA form, the CDR3 reads TGCAGCGCTGGAGGGACAGTTCAATATGGCTACACCTTC. Translated: CSAGGTVQYGYTF. V and J are TRBV29-1 and TRBJ1-2, with 7 bases fitting TRBD1. The length of the CDR3 is 13 residues. Unmatched junction bases numbered 10, after V lost 7 bases and J lost 5 bases. Looked up from germline, CDR1 is SQVTM and CDR2 is ANQGSEA.

This clonotype occurred many times. The J gene is TRBJ1-1, the V gene TRBV6-5; possible D gene TRBD1, 5 bases. V was shortened by 0 bases and J by 4 bases, with 12 bases between the two germline ends. This CDR3 region has 15 residues. Germline loops: CDR1 MNHEY, CDR2 SVGAGI. The CDR3 region has the DNA TGTGCCAGCAGTTACTCGGTAGGGGTCTCCACTGAAGCTTTCTTT. Protein sequence: CASSYSVGVSTEAFF.

There are many counts of this clonotype. V and J are TRBV20-1 and TRBJ1-1, with 9 bases fitting TRBD1. Trimming cost V 6 bases and J 4 bases; bases outside gene matches: 6. This CDR3 is 13 amino acids long. Looked up from germline, CDR1 is DFQATT and CDR2 is SNEGSKA (reference sequence). CDR3 in amino acids: CSASRDRATEAFF. The CDR3 nucleotides are TGCAGTGCATCCCGGGACAGGGCCACTGAAGCTTTCTTT.

The rearrangement joins TRBV5-1 to TRBJ2-7; TRBD1 matches 7 bases. Germline V CDR1 and CDR2: SGHRS, YFSETQ. V was clipped by 0 bases and J by 6 bases; unmatched bases: 12. The CDR3 loop spans 16 amino acids. CDR3 bases: TGCGCCAGCAGCTTGGGGACAGGTTATCATCTATCCGAGCAGTACTTC. It encodes CASSLGTGYHLSEQYF.